These 11 T cell receptor beta chains were all obtained from the same sample, sequenced in a study of T cell responses to AZD1222 COVID-19 vaccine (dated by TCRdb to the early 2020s). Library method: the immunoSEQ multiplex PCR assay. The table comes from immuneACCESS by way of TCRdb, which keeps in-frame sequences with V and J called. Part of the clones is missing from these tables; in studies checked, under half for an unresolved V gene and the rest for unknown reasons. This sample lists about 150,000 clones; approximately 89% were detected once. The top ten clones comprise under 2% of the sample. This specimen's time point label, interpreted: about 28 days (+/-7) after the second vaccine dose. This specimen was peripheral blood, taken 28 days after the second AZD1222 dose. Every receptor here comes from an adult who received the AZD1222 COVID-19 vaccine.

The V gene is TRBV6-5, the J gene TRBJ2-2; 9 nucleotides line up with TRBD1. The junction had 6 bases not matched to a gene; V was cut back by 0 bases and J by 7 bases. The V gene's germline CDR1 is MNHEY and CDR2 SVGAGI. The CDR3 covers 16 residues. CDR3: CASSYSGQGWHGELFF. The CDR3 DNA reads TGTGCCAGCAGTTACTCGGGACAGGGCTGGCACGGGGAGCTGTTTTTT.

With regard to this clone: Because the CDR3 is missing its conserved closing phenylalanine or tryptophan, this is likely a read error. It is unclear where the CDR3 begins or ends on the DNA, so no DNA is shown, and the CDR3 is as TCRdb lists it. The V gene is TRBV10-3, the J gene TRBJ1-1; TRBD1 was called by the table and not checked on the DNA. The length of the CDR3 is 13 amino acids, counting both ends. Looked up from germline, CDR1 is ENHRY and CDR2 is SYGVKD. The CDR3 loop is CAISSGGHEDLWL.

The chain is built from TRBV12-1 and TRBJ1-1; the DNA was not compared with TRBD1, the D call given in the table. TRBV12-1 is designated a pseudogene. The CDR3 runs 17 residues. The CDR3 protein is CASSPPGPGHENTEAFF. DNA for the CDR3: TGTGCCAGCAGCCCACCGGGCCCAGGACACGAAAACACTGAAGCTTTCTTT.

The J gene is TRBJ1-5, the V gene TRBV29-1, with 7 bases aligning to TRBD1. Trimming cost V 4 bases and J 5 bases; bases outside gene matches: 5. Per germline, CDR1 SQVTM and CDR2 ANQGSEA. CDR3 length: 13 amino acids. This chain's CDR3 is CSVVQGPHQPQHF. CDR3 DNA sequence: TGCAGCGTTGTACAGGGGCCCCATCAGCCCCAGCATTTT.

This chain uses TRBV4-3 with TRBJ2-7; TRBD1 aligns across 9 bases. This CDR3 comprises 16 residues. Per the germline V gene, CDR1 is LGHNA and CDR2 is YSLEER. After removal of 1 base from V and 5 bases from J, the junction contained 9 bases not matched to a gene. CDR3 sequence: CASSQGSGQGKDEQYF. Here the CDR3 DNA reads TGCGCCAGCAGCCAAGGATCCGGACAGGGGAAAGACGAGCAGTACTTC.

The rearrangement joins TRBV28 to TRBJ1-1; D gene ambiguous. The CDR3 has 12 residues. Trimming shortened V by 2 bases and J by 4 bases, and 5 bases separated the two germline ends. Germline V CDR1 and CDR2: MDHEN, SYDVKM. CDR3 sequence reads: CASSLSFTEAFF. The CDR3 DNA is TGTGCCAGCAGTTTAAGCTTCACTGAAGCTTTCTTT.

V gene TRBV19 combines with J gene TRBJ2-7; D may be TRBD2 (5 bases). Deletions cut 10 bases from V and 6 bases from J, with 22 bases between. There are 14 residues in the CDR3. Germline V gives CDR1 LNHDA, CDR2 SQIVND (reference sequence). The CDR3 sequence is CATTPGPFGGEQYF. As DNA, the CDR3 is TGTGCCACCACGCCCGGCCCATTCGGAGGCGAGCAGTACTTC.

This clone occurred once. V usage is TRBV27 and J usage is TRBJ1-5; D is unresolved. V was trimmed by 2 bases and J by 4 bases, leaving 6 bases between them. The CDR3 covers 13 residues. CDR1 is MNHEY and CDR2 is SMNVEV in the germline V gene (reference sequence). CDR3 sequence: CASSLSGNQPQHF. CDR3 nucleotides: TGTGCCAGCAGTTTAAGCGGGAATCAGCCCCAGCATTTT.

The genes are TRBV29-1 and TRBJ1-1; a weak D match, TRBD1 (6 bases). The CDR3 runs 13 residues. Per germline, CDR1 SQVTM and CDR2 ANQGSEA. The ends were cut back, 7 bases at V and 2 bases at J, with 14 bases in the middle. In nucleotides, the CDR3 is TGCAGCGCCCAGACACAGGGAAACACTGAAGCTTTCTTT. It codes for CSAQTQGNTEAFF.

The V gene is TRBV7-2, the J gene TRBJ2-1; no clear D. This CDR3 is built from 14 residues. Trimming took 8 bases from V and 8 from J, leaving 19 bases between them. The germline V gene encodes CDR1 SGHTA and CDR2 FQGNSA. The CDR3 nucleotides read TGTGCCAGCGCTCGCGCAATTACCGGCGATGAGCAGTTCTTC. The encoded protein is CASARAITGDEQFF.

This rearrangement joins TRBV21-1 to TRBJ1-5; TRBD1 is taken as the D call from the table, unchecked against the DNA. TRBV21-1 is noted as a pseudogene. The CDR3 has 16 residues. The CDR3 nucleotides are TGTGCCAGCAGCCCCCCGGGACAGGGGGCGAATCGGCCCCAGCATTTT. Residues: CASSPPGQGANRPQHF.